A single sample is the source of the 27 T cell receptor beta chains below, sequenced in a study of blood T cell repertoires in COVID-19. Repertoires were generated with immunoSEQ multiplex PCR, while TCRdb's copy carries only in-frame clones and drops some. The sample lists about 71,000 clones; around 80% were seen once. Sequenced sample: peripheral blood. The receptors originated from a woman older than 75 with acute or convalescent COVID-19.

The V call is TRBV7-8, the J call TRBJ2-2, with a possible D match to TRBD2 (7 bases). Germline CDR1 is SGHVS and CDR2 is FQNEAQ. This CDR3 has 18 amino acids. Trimming shortened V by 4 bases and J by 1 base, and 19 bases separated the two germline ends. The CDR3: CASSSRLGGGLNTGELFF. As DNA, the CDR3 is TGTGCCAGCAGCTCCCGACTGGGAGGGGGATTGAACACCGGGGAGCTGTTTTTT.

This clone was seen a few times. The genes are TRBV5-6 and TRBJ2-7; 7 positions agree with TRBD2. V shed 0 bases and J 5 bases; nucleotides not matched to a gene: 14. This CDR3 comprises 17 residues. Looked up from germline, CDR1 is SGHDT and CDR2 is YYEEEE. The CDR3 DNA reads TGTGCCAGCAGCTTGGCCCGGACTCCAGTTGGGAGGGACGAGCAGTACTTC. Its translation is CASSLARTPVGRDEQYF.

This chain links TRBV19 with TRBJ1-6; 7 bases line up with TRBD1. V gave up 5 bases and J gave up 5 bases; unmatched junction bases: 9. The CDR3 has 16 residues. CDR1 is LNHDA and CDR2 is SQIVND in the germline V gene (reference sequence). The CDR3 coding sequence is TGTGCCAGTAGTCCTCCTCGGGACAGCCATAATTCACCCCTCCACTTT. This encodes CASSPPRDSHNSPLHF.

The V call is TRBV5-1, the J call TRBJ2-1, with TRBD1 identical over 9 bases. V shed 4 bases, J shed 6 bases, and the junction held 2 bases outside the gene matches. Germline V lookup: CDR1 SGHRS, CDR2 YFSETQ. The CDR3 is 13 residues long. The CDR3 is CASSGQGFNEQFF. DNA of the CDR3: TGCGCCAGCAGCGGACAGGGGTTCAATGAGCAGTTCTTC.

The chain joins TRBV10-3 to TRBJ1-1; TRBD1 agrees at 9 bases. Germline V gene lookup returns CDR1 ENHRY and CDR2 SYGVKD. V trimming: 3 bases; J trimming: 4 bases; junction bases outside the gene matches: 3. The CDR3 consists of 14 residues. The CDR3, as DNA: TGTGCCATCAGTGACTCGACAGGGGGCACTGAAGCTTTCTTT. It is translated as CAISDSTGGTEAFF.

The rearrangement uses TRBV5-5 and TRBJ1-1; 8 bases are a match to TRBD1. The length of the CDR3 is 14 residues. J lost 3 bases, V lost 3 bases, and 4 bases had no gene match. Germline V gene lookup returns CDR1 SGHKS and CDR2 YYEKEE (reference sequence). CDR3 amino acids: CASSWRQGHTEAFF. In DNA, the CDR3 is TGTGCCAGCAGCTGGCGACAGGGGCACACTGAAGCTTTCTTT.

The chain employs TRBV5-4 and TRBJ2-2, with 14 positions matching TRBD2. Germline V gene lookup returns CDR1 SGHNT and CDR2 YYREEE (reference sequence). This CDR3 comprises 17 residues. J gave up 6 bases and V 4 bases, and 8 bases lay outside the gene matches. CDR3 DNA: TGTGCCAGCAGCGTCTTACCGGGACTAGCGGGAGCCGGGGAGCTGTTTTTT. It yields the protein CASSVLPGLAGAGELFF.

This clone showed up just a few times. The gene calls are TRBV29-1 and TRBJ1-1, with D possibly being TRBD1 (5 bases). The germline gives CDR1 SQVTM, CDR2 ANQGSEA. CDR3 length equals 13 residues. In DNA form, the CDR3 reads TGCACTGTCCAAGGGGCGGCAGTCGGGCGGGCTTTCTTT. It yields the protein CTVQGAAVGRAFF.

The CDR3 coding sequence is TGTGCCAGCAGCGTAGTACAGGGCCATGAGCAGTTCTTC. It encodes CASSVVQGHEQFF. The chain is built from TRBV9 and TRBJ2-1, with D perhaps TRBD1 (6 bases). Trimming took off 0 bases at V and 8 bases at J, with 9 bases between the two ends. The germline gives CDR1 SGDLS, CDR2 YYNGEE. The CDR3 has 13 residues.

V is TRBV6-5 and J is TRBJ2-5; unclear D gene. The germline V and J ends were trimmed by 3 bases and 4 bases, with 12 bases remaining between them. This CDR3 region has 14 residues. Germline CDR1 and CDR2: MNHEY and SVGAGI. The DNA for the CDR3 is TGTGCCAGCAGTTATATAGGAGATGGAGAGACCCAGTACTTC. It yields the protein CASSYIGDGETQYF.

This chain joins TRBV13 and TRBJ1-3; no firm D call. Looked up from germline, CDR1 is PRHDT and CDR2 is FYEKMQ (reference sequence). CDR3 size: 14 residues. V was cut by 1 base and J by 0 bases, with 4 bases left in between. The CDR3: CASSLVDSGNTIYF. Written as DNA, the CDR3 is TGTGCCAGCAGCTTAGTAGACTCTGGAAACACCATATATTTT.

In its sample, this clone was seen once. The V call is TRBV5-1, the J call TRBJ2-7; 10 bases match TRBD2. After removal of 4 bases from V and 5 bases from J, the junction contained 9 bases not matched to a gene. Germline V gives CDR1 SGHRS, CDR2 YFSETQ. The CDR3 is 15 amino acids. The CDR3 region has the DNA TGCGCCAGCAGCCCGTTAGGGACTAGCGAGCACGAGCAGTACTTC. Translation gives CASSPLGTSEHEQYF. The full variable domain, rest sourced from reference TRBV5-1 and TRBJ2-7, is KAGVTQTPRYLIKTRGQQVTLSCSPISGHRSVSWYQQTPGQGLQFLFEYFSETQRNKGNFPGRFSGRQFSNSRSEMNVSTLELGDSALYLCASSPLGTSEHEQYFGPGTRLTVT.

V gene TRBV2 combines with J gene TRBJ2-1; 10 nucleotides agree with TRBD1. The junction had 14 bases not matched to a gene; V was cut back by 5 bases and J by 13 bases. The germline V gene has CDR1 SNHLY and CDR2 FYNNEI. The length of the CDR3 is 15 residues. The CDR3, as DNA: TGTGCCAGCAGTCGTGCCCAGGACAGGGGGAAGGGCCAGTTCTTC. Protein product: CASSRAQDRGKGQFF.

This sequence joins TRBV11-2 and TRBJ1-2, with D uncertain. V was trimmed by 1 base and J by 1 base, leaving 13 bases between them. CDR1 is SGHAT, CDR2 FQNNGV, per germline. The CDR3 spans 16 residues. CDR3 amino acids: CASSLGGRGGNYGYTF. In DNA, the CDR3 is TGTGCCAGCAGCTTAGGAGGGCGGGGTGGTAACTATGGCTACACCTTC.

The chain joins TRBV19 to TRBJ2-3, with D perhaps TRBD2 (7 bases). V was shortened by 6 bases and J by 1 base, with 14 bases between the two germline ends. The length of the CDR3 is 15 residues. The germline V gene encodes CDR1 LNHDA and CDR2 SQIVND (reference sequence). The CDR3: CASSRGARGTDTQYF. In DNA form, the CDR3 reads TGTGCCAGTAGCCGGGGGGCTCGCGGCACAGATACGCAGTATTTT.

The chain is built from TRBV5-1 and TRBJ2-7; 13 bases map to TRBD2. V trimming: 6 bases; J trimming: 2 bases; junction bases outside the gene matches: 5. Germline-derived CDR1 and CDR2 are SGHRS and YFSETQ. The CDR3 is made up of 15 amino acids. CDR3 loop: CASTKGTSGTYEQYF. CDR3 nucleotides: TGCGCCAGCACCAAAGGGACTAGCGGGACCTACGAGCAGTACTTC.

Here the CDR3 reads CASSQVASLPNTGELFF. In nucleotides, the CDR3 is TGCGCCAGCAGCCAAGTGGCTAGCCTTCCGAACACCGGGGAGCTGTTTTTT. The chain links TRBV4-1 to TRBJ2-2, with D maybe TRBD2 (5 bases). The CDR3 is 17 amino acids. Trimming removed 1 base at V and 0 bases at J, with 12 bases between. Germline CDR1 and CDR2: MGHRA and YSYEKL.

This chain connects TRBV29-1 to TRBJ1-2, with TRBD1 matching 8 bases. The CDR3 consists of 15 residues. Per germline, CDR1 SQVTM and CDR2 ANQGSEA. V trimming: 2 bases; J trimming: 4 bases; junction bases outside the gene matches: 9. This chain's CDR3 is CSVESTGQAAYGYTF. DNA of the CDR3: TGCAGCGTTGAATCCACGGGACAGGCGGCCTATGGCTACACCTTC.

The V and J genes are TRBV27 and TRBJ2-1, with 8 bases identical to TRBD1. The junction had 5 bases not matched to a gene; V was cut back by 5 bases and J by 2 bases. CDR1 is MNHEY, CDR2 SMNVEV, per germline (reference sequence). The CDR3 sequence is 15 residues long. The CDR3 reads CASSTDRGPYNEQFF. The CDR3, as DNA: TGTGCCAGCAGTACCGACAGGGGACCCTACAATGAGCAGTTCTTC.

The chain uses TRBV18 and TRBJ2-5, with a tentative D call TRBD2 (5 bases). Germline V lookup: CDR1 KGHSH, CDR2 LQKENI. The V end was cut by 6 bases, the J end by 2 bases, with 10 bases between. The CDR3 loop spans 13 amino acids. The CDR3 DNA is TGTGCCAGCTCCCAGGACTTGCAAGAGACCCAGTACTTC. Protein sequence: CASSQDLQETQYF.

The V and J genes are TRBV7-6 and TRBJ1-1, with TRBD1 matching 10 bases. V lost 2 bases to trimming and J lost 5 bases; unmatched junction nucleotides: 8. The CDR3 is 16 residues long. The germline CDR1 and CDR2 sequences are SGHVS and FNYEAQ. In DNA form, the CDR3 reads TGTGCCAGCAGCTTACTAATGACAGGGGGCGAGACTGAAGCTTTCTTT. Its translation: CASSLLMTGGETEAFF.

This clone was detected many times. The CDR3 region has the DNA TGTGCCAGCAGCCAGACTAGCGGCTTAAAAAACATTCAGTACTTC. Amino acids: CASSQTSGLKNIQYF. The chain has TRBV2 and TRBJ2-4, with 9 bases aligning to TRBD2. The germline gives CDR1 SNHLY, CDR2 FYNNEI. CDR3 size: 15 residues. The J segment lost 4 bases and the V segment lost 6 bases, leaving 7 bases of the junction unmatched.

This clone was seen just once. The chain carries TRBV7-7 and TRBJ2-3; 14 nucleotides agree with TRBD2. CDR3 length: 21 amino acids. CDR1 is SSHAT, CDR2 FNYEAQ, per germline (reference sequence). Trimming took 3 bases from V and 2 from J; bases not matched to a gene: 16. In DNA, the CDR3 is TGTGCCAGCAGCTTCGACCGGGGACTAGCGGGAGAGAATCTGGACACAGATACGCAGTATTTT. Translation: CASSFDRGLAGENLDTDTQYF.

The V gene is TRBV27, the J gene TRBJ2-1, with TRBD2 as a possible D gene (6 bases). The CDR3 is 15 residues long. Trimming took 7 bases from V and 1 from J, leaving 14 bases between them. The germline gives CDR1 MNHEY, CDR2 SMNVEV (reference sequence). Here the CDR3 DNA reads TGTGCCAGCACTCTAGCGCCTACATCCTACAATGAGCAGTTCTTC. Residues: CASTLAPTSYNEQFF.

The CDR3 loop reads CASNPADRPLGTQYF. CDR3 in DNA: TGTGCCAGCAACCCCGCGGACAGACCACTAGGTACGCAGTATTTT. The chain recombines TRBV27 with TRBJ2-3, with a tentative D call TRBD1 (6 bases). The V gene's germline CDR1 is MNHEY and CDR2 SMNVEV (reference sequence). This CDR3 is 15 amino acids long. Trimming left V 7 bases short and J 8 bases short, with 22 bases between.

This clone was observed a few times. The chain has TRBV19 and TRBJ2-7, with D tentatively TRBD1 (6 bases). With 6 bases removed from V and 0 bases from J, the gap between germline ends came to 12 bases. CDR1 and CDR2 from the germline V gene are LNHDA and SQIVND (reference sequence). This CDR3 is built from 14 residues. For the CDR3, the DNA is TGTGCCAGTAGCTTAGGACAGAGCTCCTACGAGCAGTACTTC. It specifies CASSLGQSSYEQYF.

This chain connects TRBV3-1 (or the pseudogene TRBV3-2) to TRBJ2-4; maybe TRBD2 (6 bases). The germline V gene encodes CDR1 LGHDT and CDR2 YNNKEL (reference sequence). The CDR3 spans 18 residues. V was cut by 0 bases and J by 0 bases, with 15 bases left in between. The CDR3 nucleotides are TGTGCCAGCAGCCAAGATCCACTAGCTGGGGGAGCCAAAAACATTCAGTACTTC. It yields the protein CASSQDPLAGGAKNIQYF.